Only a few counts were recorded for the clone carrying this TCR beta chain. TCRdb recomputed calls from the 5' RACE reads with MiXCR, one row per CDR3 protein. Seen here are just over 250,000 distinct CDR3 sequences, around 5.3% observed once, and the top ten hold around 3.5%. The data are from a study of T cells after yellow fever vaccination. Looked up from germline, CDR1 is MNHEY and CDR2 is SVGAGI. The CDR3 has 15 residues. The germline V and J ends were trimmed by 2 bases and 0 bases, with 10 bases remaining between them. This receptor was identified in a man aged 18 to 30 who received the YFV17D yellow fever vaccine. The chain joins TRBV6-5 to TRBJ1-1; D unresolved. The sample consisted of CD4+ T cells sorted from PBMCs, taken on the day of the yellow fever booster vaccination. In DNA form, the CDR3 reads TGTGCCAGCAGTTACGGTCCCTCGTTGAACACTGAAGCTTTCTTT. This gives the protein CASSYGPSLNTEAFF.